The text below deals with one T cell receptor beta chain. The CDR3 has 17 amino acids. Germline V gene sequence: CDR1 LGHNA, CDR2 YSLEER. V was pared by 1 base and J by 2 bases, with 9 bases of the junction left unmatched. Using immunoSEQ multiplex PCR, the repertoire was profiled, and TCRdb retains in-frame clones only, with some absent. This sample has about 56,000 clones, with nearly 95% found just once. The data stem from a study of technical replicates of blood from a handful of donors. This chain links TRBV4-3 with TRBJ2-3; 7 nucleotides match TRBD2. The clonotype was recovered from a human donor in good health. Some clones in this sample may be carry-over from other donors' samples. The sample was PBMCs. CDR3 residues: CASSQVARGGITDTQYF. The CDR3 bases are TGCGCCAGCAGCCAAGTGGCCCGCGGGGGTATCACAGATACGCAGTATTTT.